This T cell receptor (beta chain) stems from a study of cytomegalovirus exposure and HLA in healthy donors. Whole-study results and caveats: Roughly even sequencing depth across donors was the assumption behind the presence/absence analyses. Reports described diagnosis of cytomegalovirus status by the classifier as highly specific and sensitive. Equally common other TCR beta chains were less clonally expanded than HLA-associated ones, a later analysis found.

PCR amplification relied on 60 Vbeta primers (plus 13 Jbeta primers). Measured with immunoSEQ multiplex PCR; TCRdb has only the in-frame clones, and not every one. Of approximately 150,000 clones in the sample, 87% were seen once. Trimming shortened V by 3 bases and J by 2 bases, and 24 bases separated the two germline ends. The CDR3 length is 19 residues. Germline CDR1 is LNHNV and CDR2 is YYDKDF (reference sequence). In regard to this clone: Its antigen is not known.

This rearrangement joins TRBV15 to TRBJ2-3, with D tentatively TRBD1 (6 bases). The sequencing input was PBMCs. The receptor was isolated from a woman between 25 and 40 years old in good health and CMV-seronegative. The CDR3 DNA sequence: TGTGCCACCAGCAGTCCAATGGGAACAGGGCAGTGGGTCACAGATACGCAGTATTTT. Translated: CATSSPMGTGQWVTDTQYF.